This TCR beta chain was observed in a study of memory CD4+ T cells and cytomegalovirus serostatus. Study findings and constraints: Suggested: most of the CMV-linked TCR signature lies in CD4+ memory cells.

Concerning this clone itself: Its antigen is unknown.

The sort gate was single viable CD3+CD4+CD8-CD45RO+ cells for memory CD4+ T cells. After thawing, CD4+ T cells were positively selected. The protocol was immunoSEQ multiplex PCR, while the TCRdb copy is restricted to in-frame clones and leaves out a portion. The sample has 45,000 to 65,000 clones, around 83% seen once. Trimming cost V 5 bases and J 6 bases, with 23 bases left between them. CDR1 SEHNR and CDR2 FQNEAQ come from the germline V gene (reference sequence). This CDR3 has 16 amino acids. Sequenced material: memory CD4+ T cells from blood. This receptor was identified in an adult in good health and CMV-seropositive. The V and J genes are TRBV7-9 and TRBJ2-7; possible D gene TRBD2, 7 bases. DNA for the CDR3: TGTGCCAGCAGCCGATGGATGGGACCGGGGGGCTCCGAGCAGTACTTC. As protein: CASSRWMGPGGSEQYF.